The present T cell receptor beta chain was sequenced within a study of control samples from healthy donors and cancer patients (dated by TCRdb to 2018 to 2021). According to the germline V gene, CDR1 reads SGHVS and CDR2 reads FNYEAQ. V loses 2 bases of germline sequence and J loses 3 bases, and the interval between the two ends is 10 bases. Reading from cysteine to phenylalanine, the CDR3 counts 15 amino acids. The CDR3 DNA has 45 bases and is translated from base 1. In regard to this clone: Its binding antigen is unknown. It has no much larger one-base neighbor in the sample; base qualities were not kept.

To prepare the library, the immunoSEQ multiplex PCR assay was applied. This is the immuneACCESS table as TCRdb keeps it, with only in-frame sequences that have V and J called. A part of the clones is gone; compared with another copy, unresolved V genes explain less than half, and the rest is unexplained. Within this sample are 160,000 or so clones, with approximately 94% of them counted one time only. Approximately 14% of the sample comes from the top ten. The sequence derives from a man in his sixties with colorectal cancer. This chain is built from TRBV7-6 and TRBJ2-2; matching of 5 bases hints at TRBD2 as the D gene. Sequencing input: PBMCs. The DNA reads TGTGCCAGCAGCTTAACCGGGGTGGACACCGGGGAGCTGTTTTTT. Its amino acids are CASSLTGVDTGELFF.